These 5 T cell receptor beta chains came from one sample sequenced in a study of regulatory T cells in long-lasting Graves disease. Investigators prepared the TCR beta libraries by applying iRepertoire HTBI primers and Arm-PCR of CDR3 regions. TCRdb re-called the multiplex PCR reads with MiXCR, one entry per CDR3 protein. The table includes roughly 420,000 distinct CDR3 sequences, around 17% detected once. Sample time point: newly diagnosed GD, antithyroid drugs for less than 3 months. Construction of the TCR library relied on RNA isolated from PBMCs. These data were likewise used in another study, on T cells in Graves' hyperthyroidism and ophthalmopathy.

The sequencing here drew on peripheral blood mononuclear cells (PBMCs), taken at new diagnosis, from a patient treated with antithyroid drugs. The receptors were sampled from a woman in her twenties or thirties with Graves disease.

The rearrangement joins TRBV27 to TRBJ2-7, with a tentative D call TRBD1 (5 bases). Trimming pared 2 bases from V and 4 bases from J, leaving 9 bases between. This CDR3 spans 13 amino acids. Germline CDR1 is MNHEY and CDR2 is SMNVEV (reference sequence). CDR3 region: CASSLGADYEQYF. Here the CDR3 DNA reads TGTGCCAGCAGTTTAGGGGCGGATTACGAGCAGTACTTC.

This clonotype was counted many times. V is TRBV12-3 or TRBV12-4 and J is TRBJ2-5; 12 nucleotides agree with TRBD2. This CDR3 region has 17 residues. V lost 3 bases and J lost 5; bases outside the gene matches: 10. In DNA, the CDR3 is TGTGCCAGCAGTTTCCTCACTAGCGGGAGGAATCGGGAGACCCAGTACTTC. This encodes CASSFLTSGRNRETQYF.

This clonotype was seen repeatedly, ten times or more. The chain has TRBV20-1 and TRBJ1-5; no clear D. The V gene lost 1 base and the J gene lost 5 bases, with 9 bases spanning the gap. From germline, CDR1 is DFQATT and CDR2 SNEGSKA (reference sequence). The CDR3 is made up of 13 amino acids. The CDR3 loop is CSARVGKYQPQHF. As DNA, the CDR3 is TGCAGTGCTAGAGTGGGGAAATATCAGCCCCAGCATTTT.

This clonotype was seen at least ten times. This CDR3 reads CASSLAGTGIGSPLHF. As DNA, the CDR3 is TGTGCCAGCAGCTTAGCCGGGACAGGGATTGGTTCACCCCTCCACTTT. The rearrangement links TRBV11-2 to TRBJ1-6, with 9 nucleotides matching TRBD1. With V trimmed by 1 base and J by 9 bases, 7 bases remained unmatched. CDR1 is SGHAT and CDR2 is FQNNGV in the germline V gene. This CDR3 has 16 amino acids.

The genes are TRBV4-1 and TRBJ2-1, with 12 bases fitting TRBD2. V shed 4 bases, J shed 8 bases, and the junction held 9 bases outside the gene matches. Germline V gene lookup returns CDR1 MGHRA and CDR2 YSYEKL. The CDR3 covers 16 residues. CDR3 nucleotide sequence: TGCGCCAGCAGCCTGACGGGGGCTAGCGGGGGGGATGAGCAGTTCTTC. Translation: CASSLTGASGGDEQFF.